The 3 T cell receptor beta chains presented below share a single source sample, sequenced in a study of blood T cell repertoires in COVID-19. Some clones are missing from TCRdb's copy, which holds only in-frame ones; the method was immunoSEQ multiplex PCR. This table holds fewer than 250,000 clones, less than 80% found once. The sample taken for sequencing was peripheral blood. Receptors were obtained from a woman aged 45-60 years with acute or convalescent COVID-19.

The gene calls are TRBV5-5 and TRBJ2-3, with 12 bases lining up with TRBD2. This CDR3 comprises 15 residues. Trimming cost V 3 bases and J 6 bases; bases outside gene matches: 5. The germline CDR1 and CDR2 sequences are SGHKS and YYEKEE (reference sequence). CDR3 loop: CASSSELAGGDTQYF. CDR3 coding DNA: TGTGCCAGCAGCTCCGAACTAGCGGGGGGCGATACGCAGTATTTT.

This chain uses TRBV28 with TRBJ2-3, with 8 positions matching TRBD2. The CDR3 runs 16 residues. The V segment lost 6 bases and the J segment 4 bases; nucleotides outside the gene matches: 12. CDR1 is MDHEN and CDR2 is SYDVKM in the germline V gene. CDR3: CASSPAGTSEADTQYF. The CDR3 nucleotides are TGTGCCAGCAGCCCTGCGGGGACTAGTGAGGCAGATACGCAGTATTTT.

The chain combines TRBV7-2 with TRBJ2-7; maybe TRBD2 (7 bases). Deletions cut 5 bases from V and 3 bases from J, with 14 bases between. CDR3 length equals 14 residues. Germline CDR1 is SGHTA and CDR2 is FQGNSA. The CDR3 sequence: CASSLQRGGYEQYF. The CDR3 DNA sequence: TGTGCCAGCAGCCTCCAGAGGGGGGGCTACGAGCAGTACTTC.